This record looks at one TCR beta chain sequence and its context. With 60 Vbeta and 13 Jbeta primers, the PCR was carried out. Clones were read by immunoSEQ multiplex PCR, and TCRdb kept only the in-frame ones, dropping some. The sample has 120,000 or so clones, roughly a tenth seen once. The data originate from a study of cytomegalovirus exposure and HLA in healthy donors. V gave up 1 base and J gave up 3 bases, with 7 bases separating them. The CDR3 has 14 residues. In germline, CDR1 is LNHDA, CDR2 SQIVND (reference sequence). V and J are TRBV19 and TRBJ2-1; D gene ambiguous. Specimen: PBMCs. The TCR was taken from a woman aged 18-29 years in good health and CMV-seropositive. DNA of the CDR3: TGTGCCAGTAGTATAGGGCAGGACTACAATGAGCAGTTCTTC. This translates into CASSIGQDYNEQFF. The whole variable domain, filled in from reference TRBV19 and TRBJ2-1, reads DGGITQSPKYLFRKEGQNVTLSCEQNLNHDAMYWYRQDPGQGLRLIYYSQIVNDFQKGDIAEGYSVSREKKESFPLTVTSAQKNPTAFYLCASSIGQDYNEQFFGPGTRLTVL.